Given below is one T cell receptor beta chain in context. Peripheral blood was drawn, about 9.1 milliliters per donor. The sample comes from a study of blood T cells in healthy people across ages. The CDR3 spans 17 residues. J lost 1 base, V lost 6 bases, and 14 bases had no gene match. The germline V gene encodes CDR1 SGHKS and CDR2 YYEKEE (reference sequence). Together with a sample-barcoded 5' primer, a J-beta primer mix was included in a second PCR lasting about 7 to 11 cycles. MiXCR, applied by TCRdb to the 5' RACE reads, yields one record per CDR3 protein. There are some 900,000 distinct CDR3 sequences in the sample; roughly 43% occur only once, and about an eighth lies in the top ten.

The TCR was taken from a young man in good health. This chain uses TRBV5-5 with TRBJ2-7, with 9 nucleotides matching TRBD1. The sample consisted of blood. CDR3 sequence: CASIPRPATGGSYEQYF. The CDR3 DNA reads as TGTGCCAGCATCCCGAGACCTGCGACAGGGGGATCCTACGAGCAGTACTTC.